Given below is one T cell receptor (beta chain) in context. This CDR3 is 19 amino acids long. The germline V gene has CDR1 SGDLS and CDR2 YYNGEE. V lost 0 bases, J lost 1 base, and 9 bases stayed unmatched. The data derive from a study of glioma-infiltrating T cells. Using RNA template, CDR3s of TCR alpha and beta were amplified with iRepertoire arm-PCR. Tissue mRNA or PBMC total RNA, about 95-450 ng, went into one-step reverse transcription and amplification. Each CDR3 protein gets one entry after TCRdb re-called the multiplex PCR reads with MiXCR. The sample comprises approximately 190,000 distinct CDR3 sequences, 25% to 35% of which are singletons, and roughly 21% rests with the top ten.

Sequencing was carried out using glioma tissue, nonneoplastic brain tissue, or PBMCs (not recorded which). The chain joins TRBV9 to TRBJ2-6; TRBD1 agrees at 8 bases. The sequence derives from a human donor with low-grade glioma or glioblastoma, undergoing nonglioma brain surgery, or in good health (not recorded which). DNA of the CDR3: TGTGCCAGCAGCGTAGCCGGGACAGGACTCTATTCTGGGGCCAACGTCCTGACTTTC. This encodes CASSVAGTGLYSGANVLTF.